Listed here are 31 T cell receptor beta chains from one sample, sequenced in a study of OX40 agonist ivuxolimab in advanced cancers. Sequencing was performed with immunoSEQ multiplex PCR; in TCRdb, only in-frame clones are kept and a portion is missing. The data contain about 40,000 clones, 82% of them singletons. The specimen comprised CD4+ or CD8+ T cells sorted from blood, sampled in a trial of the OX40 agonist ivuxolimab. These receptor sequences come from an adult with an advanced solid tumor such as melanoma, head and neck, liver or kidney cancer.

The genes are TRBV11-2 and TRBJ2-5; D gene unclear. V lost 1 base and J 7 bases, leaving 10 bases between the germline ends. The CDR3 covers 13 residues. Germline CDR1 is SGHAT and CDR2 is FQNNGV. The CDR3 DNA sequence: TGTGCCAGCAGCTTAGGGATCGAAGGGACCCAGTACTTC. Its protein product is CASSLGIEGTQYF. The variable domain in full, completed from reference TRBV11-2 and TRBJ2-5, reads EAGVAQSPRYKIIEKRQSVAFWCNPISGHATLYWYQQILGQGPKLLIQFQNNGVVDDSQLPKDRFSAERLKGVDSTLKIQPAKLEDSAVYLCASSLGIEGTQYFGPGTRLLVL.

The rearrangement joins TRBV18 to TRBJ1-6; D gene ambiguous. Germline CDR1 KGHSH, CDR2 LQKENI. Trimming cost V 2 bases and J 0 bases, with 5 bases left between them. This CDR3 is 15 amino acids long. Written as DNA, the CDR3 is TGTGCCAGCTCACCAATGAGCTCCTATAATTCACCCCTCCACTTT. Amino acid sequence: CASSPMSSYNSPLHF.

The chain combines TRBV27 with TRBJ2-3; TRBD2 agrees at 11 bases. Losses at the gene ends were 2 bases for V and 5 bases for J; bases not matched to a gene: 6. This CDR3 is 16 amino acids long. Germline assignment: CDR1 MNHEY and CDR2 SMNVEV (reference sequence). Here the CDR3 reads CASSLVLAGGRDTQYF. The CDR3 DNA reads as TGTGCCAGCAGTTTAGTCCTAGCGGGGGGCAGAGATACGCAGTATTTT.

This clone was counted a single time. This chain's CDR3 is CATSRDSIFREDKNIQYF. The CDR3 DNA is TGTGCCACCAGCAGAGATTCGATTTTTCGGGAGGACAAAAACATTCAGTACTTC. The genes are TRBV15 and TRBJ2-4; 7 nucleotides align to TRBD2. Germline V gene data show CDR1 as LNHNV and CDR2 as YYDKDF (reference sequence). V was clipped by 0 bases and J by 3 bases; unmatched bases: 11. The CDR3 is 18 residues long.

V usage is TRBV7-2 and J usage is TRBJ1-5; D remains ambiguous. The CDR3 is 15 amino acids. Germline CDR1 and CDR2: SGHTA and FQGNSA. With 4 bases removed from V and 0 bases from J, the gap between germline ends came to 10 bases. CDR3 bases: TGTGCCAGCAGCTCCCGACGGATTAGCAATCAGCCCCAGCATTTT. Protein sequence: CASSSRRISNQPQHF.

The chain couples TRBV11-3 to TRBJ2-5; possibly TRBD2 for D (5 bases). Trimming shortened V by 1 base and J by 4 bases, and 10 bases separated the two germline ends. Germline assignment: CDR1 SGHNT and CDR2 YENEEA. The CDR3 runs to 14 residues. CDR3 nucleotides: TGTGCCAGCAGCTTAGGGGGAGCAGGAGAGACCCAGTACTTC. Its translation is CASSLGGAGETQYF.

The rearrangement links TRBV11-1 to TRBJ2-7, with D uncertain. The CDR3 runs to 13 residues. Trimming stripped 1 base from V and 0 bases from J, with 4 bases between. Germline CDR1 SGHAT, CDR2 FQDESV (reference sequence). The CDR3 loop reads CASSLGGSYEQYF. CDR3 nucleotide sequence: TGTGCCAGCAGCTTAGGGGGCTCCTACGAGCAGTACTTC.

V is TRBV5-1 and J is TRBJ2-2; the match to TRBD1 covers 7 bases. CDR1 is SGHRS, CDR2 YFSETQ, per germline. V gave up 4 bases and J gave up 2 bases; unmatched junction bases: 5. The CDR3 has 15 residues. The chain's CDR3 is CASSTTGVNTGELFF. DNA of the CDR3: TGCGCCAGCAGCACCACAGGGGTTAACACCGGGGAGCTGTTTTTT.

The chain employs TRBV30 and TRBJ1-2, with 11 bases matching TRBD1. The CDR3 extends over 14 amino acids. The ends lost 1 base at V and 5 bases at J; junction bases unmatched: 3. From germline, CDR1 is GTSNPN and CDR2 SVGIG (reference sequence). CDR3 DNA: TGTGCCTGGAGTGGCGGACAGGGGGCTTATGGCTACACCTTC. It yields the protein CAWSGGQGAYGYTF.

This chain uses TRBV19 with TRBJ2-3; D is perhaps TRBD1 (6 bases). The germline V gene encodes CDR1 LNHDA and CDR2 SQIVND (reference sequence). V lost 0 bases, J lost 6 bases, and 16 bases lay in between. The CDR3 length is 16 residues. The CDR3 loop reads CASSIDRGFSSDTQYF. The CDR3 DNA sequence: TGTGCCAGTAGTATAGATAGGGGGTTCTCAAGCGATACGCAGTATTTT. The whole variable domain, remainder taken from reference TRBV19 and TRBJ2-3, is DGGITQSPKYLFRKEGQNVTLSCEQNLNHDAMYWYRQDPGQGLRLIYYSQIVNDFQKGDIAEGYSVSREKKESFPLTVTSAQKNPTAFYLCASSIDRGFSSDTQYFGPGTRLTVL.

The CDR3 loop is CSVLEGGNEKLFF. CDR3 DNA sequence: TGCAGCGTTCTTGAGGGGGGTAATGAAAAACTGTTTTTT. This chain connects TRBV29-1 to TRBJ1-4; D may be TRBD1 (6 bases). Per germline, CDR1 SQVTM and CDR2 ANQGSEA. This CDR3 region has 13 residues. The germline V and J ends were trimmed by 5 bases and 4 bases, with 11 bases remaining between them. The variable domain in full, with the rest retrieved from reference TRBV29-1 and TRBJ1-4, is SAVISQKPSRDICQRGTSLTIQCQVDSQVTMMFWYRQQPGQSLTLIATANQGSEATYESGFVIDKFPISRPNLTFSTLTVSNMSPEDSSIYLCSVLEGGNEKLFFGSGTQLSVL.

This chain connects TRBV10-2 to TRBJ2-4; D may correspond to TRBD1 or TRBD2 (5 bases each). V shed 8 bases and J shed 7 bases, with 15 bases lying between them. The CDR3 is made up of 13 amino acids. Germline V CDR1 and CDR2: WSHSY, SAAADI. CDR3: CASGDGKGNIQYF. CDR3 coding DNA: TGCGCCAGCGGGGACGGAAAGGGGAACATTCAGTACTTC.

The CDR3 region has the DNA TGTGCCAGCAGTTTATATGAGACCCAGTACTTC. This translates into CASSLYETQYF. The V gene is TRBV28, the J gene TRBJ2-5, with D unclear. The CDR3 is made up of 11 amino acids. Germline V CDR1 and CDR2: MDHEN, SYDVKM. V lost 1 base and J 5 bases, leaving 2 bases between the germline ends.

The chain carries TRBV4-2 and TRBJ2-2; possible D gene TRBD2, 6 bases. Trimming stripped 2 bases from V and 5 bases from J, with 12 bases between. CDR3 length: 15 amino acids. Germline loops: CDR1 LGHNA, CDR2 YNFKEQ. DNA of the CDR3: TGTGCCAGCAGCCAACCTACGACTAGTACCGGGGAGCTGTTTTTT. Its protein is CASSQPTTSTGELFF.

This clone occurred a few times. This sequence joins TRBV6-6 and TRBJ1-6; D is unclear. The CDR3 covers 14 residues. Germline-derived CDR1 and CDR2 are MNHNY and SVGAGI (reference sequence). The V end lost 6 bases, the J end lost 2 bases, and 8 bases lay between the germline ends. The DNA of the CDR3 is TGTGCCAGCAGGAATTTTGCCTATAATTCACCCCTCCACTTT. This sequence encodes CASRNFAYNSPLHF.

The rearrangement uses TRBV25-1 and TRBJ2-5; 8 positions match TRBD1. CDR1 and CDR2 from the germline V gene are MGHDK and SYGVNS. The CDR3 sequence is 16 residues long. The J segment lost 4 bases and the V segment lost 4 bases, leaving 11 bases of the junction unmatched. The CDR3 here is CASSAPRTGKGETQYF. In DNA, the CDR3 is TGTGCCAGCAGTGCCCCCAGGACAGGGAAAGGAGAGACCCAGTACTTC. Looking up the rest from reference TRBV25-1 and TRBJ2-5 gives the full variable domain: EADIYQTPRYLVIGTGKKITLECSQTMGHDKMYWYQQDPGMELHLIHYSYGVNSTEKGDLSSESTVSRIRTEHFPLTLESARPSHTSQYLCASSAPRTGKGETQYFGPGTRLLVL.

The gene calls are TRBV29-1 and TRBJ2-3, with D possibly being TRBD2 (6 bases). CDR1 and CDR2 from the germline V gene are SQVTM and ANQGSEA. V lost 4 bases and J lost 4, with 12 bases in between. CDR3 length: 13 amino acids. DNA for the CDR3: TGCAGCGTTGCCGGGAGTTGGTCAGATACGCAGTATTTT. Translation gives CSVAGSWSDTQYF.

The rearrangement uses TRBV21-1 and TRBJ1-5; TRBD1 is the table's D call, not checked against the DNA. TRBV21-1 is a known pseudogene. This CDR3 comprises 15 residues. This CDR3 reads CASRDRASGNQPQHF. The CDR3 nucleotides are TGTGCCAGCAGAGACAGGGCCTCGGGCAATCAGCCCCAGCATTTT.

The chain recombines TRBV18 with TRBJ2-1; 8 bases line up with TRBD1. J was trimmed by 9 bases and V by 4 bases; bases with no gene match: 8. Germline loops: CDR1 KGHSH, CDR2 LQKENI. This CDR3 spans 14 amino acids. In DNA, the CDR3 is TGTGCCAGCTCACTAAGAAGACAGGGGAGTGAGCAGTTCTTC. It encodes CASSLRRQGSEQFF.

CDR3 residues: CASSRAGQGGNTEAFF. The CDR3 nucleotides read TGTGCCAGCAGCCGAGCTGGACAGGGAGGGAACACTGAAGCTTTCTTT. This rearrangement joins TRBV4-2 to TRBJ1-1; 8 bases fit TRBD1. CDR3 size: 16 residues. The germline gives CDR1 LGHNA, CDR2 YNFKEQ. V shed 4 bases and J 1 base; nucleotides not matched to a gene: 8.

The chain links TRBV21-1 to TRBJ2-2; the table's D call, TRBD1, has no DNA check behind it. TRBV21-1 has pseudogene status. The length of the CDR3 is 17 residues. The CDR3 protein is CASSKDRTTGVCGELFF. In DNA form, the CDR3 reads TGTGCCAGCAGCAAAGACCGGACGACAGGGGTTTGCGGGGAGCTGTTTTTT.

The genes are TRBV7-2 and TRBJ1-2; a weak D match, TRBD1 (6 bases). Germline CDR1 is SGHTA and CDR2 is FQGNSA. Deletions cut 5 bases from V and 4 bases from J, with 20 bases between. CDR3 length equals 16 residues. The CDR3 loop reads CASSLAGQSKTYGYTF. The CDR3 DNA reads TGTGCCAGCAGCCTCGCCGGACAGTCGAAAACCTATGGCTACACCTTC.

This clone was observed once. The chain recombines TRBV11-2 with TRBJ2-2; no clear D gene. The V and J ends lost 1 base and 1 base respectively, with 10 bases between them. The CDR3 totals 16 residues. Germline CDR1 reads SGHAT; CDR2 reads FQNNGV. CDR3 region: CASSLGDFLNTGELFF. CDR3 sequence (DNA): TGTGCCAGCAGCTTAGGCGACTTCCTGAACACCGGGGAGCTGTTTTTT.

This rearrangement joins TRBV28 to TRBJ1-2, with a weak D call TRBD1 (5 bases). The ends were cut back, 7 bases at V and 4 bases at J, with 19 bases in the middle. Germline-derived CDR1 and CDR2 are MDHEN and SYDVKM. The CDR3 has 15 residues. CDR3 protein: CASTRSRGTAYGYTF. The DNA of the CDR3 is TGTGCCAGCACTCGCAGTCGGGGGACGGCCTATGGCTACACCTTC.

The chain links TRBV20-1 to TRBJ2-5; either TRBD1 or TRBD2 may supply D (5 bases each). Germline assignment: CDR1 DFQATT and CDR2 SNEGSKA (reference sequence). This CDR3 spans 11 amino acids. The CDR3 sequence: CVGTDQETQYF. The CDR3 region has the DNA TGCGTGGGGACCGACCAAGAGACCCAGTACTTC.

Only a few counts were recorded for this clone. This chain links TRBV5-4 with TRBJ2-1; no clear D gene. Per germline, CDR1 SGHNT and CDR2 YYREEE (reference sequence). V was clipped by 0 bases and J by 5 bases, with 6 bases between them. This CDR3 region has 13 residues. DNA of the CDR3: TGTGCCAGCAGCTTGGGTCCAGACAATGAGCAGTTCTTC. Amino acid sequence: CASSLGPDNEQFF.

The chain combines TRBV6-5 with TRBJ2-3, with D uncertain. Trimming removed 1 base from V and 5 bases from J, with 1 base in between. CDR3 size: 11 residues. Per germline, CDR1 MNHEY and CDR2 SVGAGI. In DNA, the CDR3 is TGTGCCAGCAGTTACTTAGATACGCAGTATTTT. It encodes CASSYLDTQYF.

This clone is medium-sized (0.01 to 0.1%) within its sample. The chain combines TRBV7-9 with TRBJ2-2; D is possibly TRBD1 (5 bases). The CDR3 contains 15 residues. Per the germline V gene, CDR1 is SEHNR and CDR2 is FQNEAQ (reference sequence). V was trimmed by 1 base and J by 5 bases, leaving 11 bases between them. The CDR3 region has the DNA TGTGCCAGCAGCTTAGTTGGCAGGGTGACCGGGGAGCTGTTTTTT. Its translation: CASSLVGRVTGELFF.

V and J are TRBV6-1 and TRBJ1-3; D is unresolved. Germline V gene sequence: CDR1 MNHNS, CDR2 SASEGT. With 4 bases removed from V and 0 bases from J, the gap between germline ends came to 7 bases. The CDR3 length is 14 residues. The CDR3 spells CASSVTISGNTIYF. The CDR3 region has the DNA TGTGCCAGCAGTGTCACCATCTCTGGAAACACCATATATTTT.

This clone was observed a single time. The CDR3 loop reads CASSSPRGGATEAFF. In DNA form, the CDR3 reads TGTGCCAGCAGCTCCCCCCGCGGGGGGGCGACTGAAGCTTTCTTT. J is TRBJ1-1 and V is TRBV11-2; TRBD1 might be the D (6 bases). CDR1 SGHAT and CDR2 FQNNGV come from the germline V gene. The length of the CDR3 is 15 residues. Trimming pared 4 bases from V and 5 bases from J, leaving 17 bases between.

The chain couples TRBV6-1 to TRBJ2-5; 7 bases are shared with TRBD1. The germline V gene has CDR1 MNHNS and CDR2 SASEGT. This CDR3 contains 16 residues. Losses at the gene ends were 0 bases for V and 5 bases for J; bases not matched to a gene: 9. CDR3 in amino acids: CASSEAVTGAKETQYF. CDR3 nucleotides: TGTGCCAGCAGTGAAGCGGTCACAGGGGCCAAGGAGACCCAGTACTTC.